A single sample gave rise to the 5 T cell receptor beta chains below, sequenced in a study of cytomegalovirus exposure and HLA in healthy donors (dated by TCRdb to about 2017). Receptors were amplified or captured by the immunoSEQ multiplex PCR assay. TCRdb's version of the immuneACCESS table is confined to in-frame rearrangements and falls short of the full clone set. An unresolved V gene accounts for under half of the shortfall where checked; the remainder is of unknown origin. For this sample the table gives 65,000 to 75,000 clones, of which 85% to 95% were detected only once. Of the sample, under 2% falls within the top ten clones. The sample taken for sequencing was PBMCs. These receptors originate from a young man in good health and CMV-seropositive.

The chain recombines TRBV9 with TRBJ2-7; TRBD1 matches 10 bases. CDR1 and CDR2 from the germline V gene are SGDLS and YYNGEE. This CDR3 has 14 residues. Trimming at V came to 3 bases and at J to 3 bases, leaving 3 bases not matched to a gene. The CDR3 here is CASSARDRGYEQYF. The CDR3 nucleotides read TGTGCCAGCAGCGCCCGGGACAGGGGCTACGAGCAGTACTTC.

The J gene is TRBJ1-4, the V gene TRBV7-9; 8 positions agree with TRBD1. CDR3 length equals 15 residues. Germline CDR1 SEHNR, CDR2 FQNEAQ (reference sequence). V lost 2 bases and J lost 7; bases outside the gene matches: 6. The CDR3 loop reads CASSLIGQGAEKLFF. CDR3 nucleotides: TGTGCCAGCAGCTTAATTGGACAGGGAGCTGAAAAACTGTTTTTT. Full variable domain (outside the CDR3, taken from reference TRBV7-9 and TRBJ1-4): DTGVSQNPRHKITKRGQNVTFRCDPISEHNRLYWYRQTLGQGPEFLTYFQNEAQLEKSRLLSDRFSAERPKGSFSTLEIQRTEQGDSAMYLCASSLIGQGAEKLFFGSGTQLSVL.

This clone came up once. The chain couples TRBV7-9 to TRBJ2-1, with TRBD2 matching 11 bases. CDR3 length: 13 residues. CDR1 is SEHNR, CDR2 FQNEAQ, per germline (reference sequence). V was pared by 8 bases and J by 10 bases, with 7 bases of the junction left unmatched. CDR3 nucleotides: TGTGCCAGCTTTAGCGGGAGGGCCGGGGAGCAGTTCTTC. Encoded protein: CASFSGRAGEQFF.

The V and J genes are TRBV5-1 and TRBJ1-1, with 10 positions matching TRBD1. V lost 5 bases and J lost 5; bases outside the gene matches: 6. The CDR3 is made up of 14 amino acids. Germline V lookup: CDR1 SGHRS, CDR2 YFSETQ. CDR3 DNA: TGCGCCAGCAGTCCGGGACAGGGGCGTACTGAAGCTTTCTTT. This gives the protein CASSPGQGRTEAFF.

The rearrangement joins TRBV13 to TRBJ2-3, with a possible D match to TRBD1 (5 bases). The CDR3 runs 13 residues. The germline V gene encodes CDR1 PRHDT and CDR2 FYEKMQ (reference sequence). Deletions cut 1 base from V and 12 bases from J, with 14 bases between. CDR3 bases: TGTGCCAGCAGCTTAGAACCCCAGGGAACACAGTATTTT. It yields the protein CASSLEPQGTQYF.